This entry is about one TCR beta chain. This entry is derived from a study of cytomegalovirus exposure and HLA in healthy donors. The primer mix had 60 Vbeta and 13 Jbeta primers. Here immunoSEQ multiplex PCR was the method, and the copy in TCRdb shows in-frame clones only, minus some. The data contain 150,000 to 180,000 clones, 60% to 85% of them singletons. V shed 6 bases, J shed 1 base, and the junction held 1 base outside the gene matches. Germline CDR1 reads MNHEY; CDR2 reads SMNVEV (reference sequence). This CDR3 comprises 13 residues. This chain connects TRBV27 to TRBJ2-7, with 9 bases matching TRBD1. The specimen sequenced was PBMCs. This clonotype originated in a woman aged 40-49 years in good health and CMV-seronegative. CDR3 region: CASRGTGSYEQYF. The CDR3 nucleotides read TGTGCCAGCAGGGGGACAGGGTCCTACGAGCAGTACTTC.